This T cell receptor (beta chain) was recorded in a study of blood T cell repertoires in COVID-19 (dated by TCRdb to 2020 to 2022). Notes on the research overall: Samples from collaborators originated in the United States, Italy and Spain and spanned both the acute and convalescent phases of COVID-19. The prospective study material was composed of cDNA or gDNA derived from T cells, B-cell-depleted T cells, or PBMCs. The dataset comprised deeply sampled blood TCRbeta repertoires from subjects exposed to, actively infected with, or recovered from COVID-19. A freely available public database, intended as a resource for researchers studying the immune response to SARS-CoV-2, is where the repertoires were released. The samples were drawn from two sources: the first 160 participants of the ongoing ImmuneRACE study, and over 1,000 subjects contributed by 6 global collaborators. Nearly every sample came with metadata listing a de-identified subject ID, COVID-19 status, age in years and sex. Where available, HLA class I and class II types were taken from metadata supplied by the sample provider and were not determined by assay-based typing.

V drops 0 bases and J drops 1 base, leaving 3 bases in between. Via the germline V gene, CDR1 is LGHNA and CDR2 YNFKEQ. There are 13 amino acids in the CDR3, from cysteine to phenylalanine inclusive. Of the read, only the CDR3 DNA is kept; its 39 bases are in frame from base 1. At one collaborating source in Seattle, patients were enrolled during active infection and were followed longitudinally through the course of disease. Collaborating institutions collected whole blood in K2EDTA tubes following their own protocols. For TCRbeta analysis, collaborators shipped samples in one of three forms: frozen whole blood, isolated PBMCs, or DNA extracted from either of those sample types. The study at large found these results: How much clinical and demographic metadata was included differed by source and by participant, and the metadata was provided uncurated.

TCRbeta CDR3 regions were amplified from genomic DNA using the immunoSEQ Assay, a bias-controlled multiplex PCR. The paper's data handling went like this. The number of nucleated cells in each sample was estimated by amplification of reference gene primers within the assay. To quantify the absolute abundance of each unique TCRbeta CDR3 rearrangement, sequence reads were collapsed and filtered. For each sample, productive Simpson clonality was calculated by taking the square root of Simpson's diversity index across productive rearrangements. The source is immuneACCESS, and TCRdb retained only in-frame sequences with V and J called. Part of the clones is not carried over; for the studies checked, unresolved V genes explain less than half of this, and the remainder is unexplained. V and J calls and clone size are given by that table; D and trimming were obtained from the DNA. Across this sample there are 95,000 to 120,000 clones, with approximately 85% seen only once. The top ten hold about 5.5% of the sample.

In the case of this clone: The antigen it recognizes is unknown. No clone much larger than this one lies a single base away; base qualities are absent.

The origin of this receptor is a woman aged 55-75 years with COVID-19, enrolled during active disease. The rearranged chain carries TRBV4-2 and TRBJ1-1, with the D gene not confidently named. The sequenced sample was peripheral blood. The CDR3 in this case is CASSQDGNTEAFF. The DNA is TGTGCCAGCAGCCAAGACGGGAACACTGAAGCTTTCTTT.